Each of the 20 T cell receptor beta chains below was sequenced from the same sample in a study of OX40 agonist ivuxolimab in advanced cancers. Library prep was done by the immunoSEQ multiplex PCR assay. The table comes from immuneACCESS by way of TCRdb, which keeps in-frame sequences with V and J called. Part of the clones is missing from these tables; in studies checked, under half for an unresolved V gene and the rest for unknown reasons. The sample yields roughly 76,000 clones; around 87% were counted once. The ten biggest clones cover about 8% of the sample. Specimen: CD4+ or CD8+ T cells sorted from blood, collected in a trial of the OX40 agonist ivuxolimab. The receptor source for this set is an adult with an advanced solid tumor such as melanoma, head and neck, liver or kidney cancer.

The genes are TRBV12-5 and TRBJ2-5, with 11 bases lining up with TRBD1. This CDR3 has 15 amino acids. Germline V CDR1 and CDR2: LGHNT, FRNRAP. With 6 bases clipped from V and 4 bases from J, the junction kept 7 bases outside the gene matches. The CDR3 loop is CASGLGQGAGETQYF. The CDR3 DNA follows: TGTGCTAGTGGACTTGGACAGGGGGCCGGAGAGACCCAGTACTTC.

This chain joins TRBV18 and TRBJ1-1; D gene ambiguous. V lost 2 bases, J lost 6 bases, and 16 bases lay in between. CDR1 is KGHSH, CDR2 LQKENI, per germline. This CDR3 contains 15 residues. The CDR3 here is CASSPGSSFRAEAFF. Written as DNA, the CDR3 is TGTGCCAGCTCACCAGGGTCTTCCTTTCGCGCTGAAGCTTTCTTT.

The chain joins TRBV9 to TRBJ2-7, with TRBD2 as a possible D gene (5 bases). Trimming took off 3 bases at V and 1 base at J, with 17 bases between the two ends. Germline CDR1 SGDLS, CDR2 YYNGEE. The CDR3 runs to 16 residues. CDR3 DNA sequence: TGTGCCAGCAGCGCCGGGTTGACCGGGGTTTCCTACGAGCAGTACTTC. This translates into CASSAGLTGVSYEQYF.

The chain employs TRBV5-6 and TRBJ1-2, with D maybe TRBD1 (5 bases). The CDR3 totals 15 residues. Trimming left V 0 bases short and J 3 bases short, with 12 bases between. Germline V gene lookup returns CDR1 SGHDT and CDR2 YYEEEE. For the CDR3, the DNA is TGTGCCAGCAGCTTGGCCGGGGACGGATACTATGGCTACACCTTC. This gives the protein CASSLAGDGYYGYTF.

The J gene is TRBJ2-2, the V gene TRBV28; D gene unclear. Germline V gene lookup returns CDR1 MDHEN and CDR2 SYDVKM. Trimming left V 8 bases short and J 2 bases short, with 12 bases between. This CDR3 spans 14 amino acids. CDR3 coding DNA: TGTGCCAGCTCCCGGGCAGACAACACCGGGGAGCTGTTTTTT. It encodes CASSRADNTGELFF.

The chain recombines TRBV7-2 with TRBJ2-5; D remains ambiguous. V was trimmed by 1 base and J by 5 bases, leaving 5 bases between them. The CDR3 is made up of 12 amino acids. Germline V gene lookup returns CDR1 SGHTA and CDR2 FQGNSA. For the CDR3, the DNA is TGTGCCAGCAGCTTAGAGACTGAGACCCAGTACTTC. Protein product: CASSLETETQYF.

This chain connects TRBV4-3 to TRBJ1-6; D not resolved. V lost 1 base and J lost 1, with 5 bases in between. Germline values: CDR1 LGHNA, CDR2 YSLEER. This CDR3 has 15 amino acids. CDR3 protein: CASSQGESYNSPLHF. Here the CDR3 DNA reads TGCGCCAGCAGCCAAGGAGAATCCTATAATTCACCCCTCCACTTT.

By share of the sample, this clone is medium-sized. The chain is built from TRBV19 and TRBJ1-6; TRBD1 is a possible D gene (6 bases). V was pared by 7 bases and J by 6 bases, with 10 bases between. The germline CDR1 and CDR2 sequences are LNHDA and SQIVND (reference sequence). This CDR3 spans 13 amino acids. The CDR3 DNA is TGTGCCAGTAAGGACAGCATTAATTCACCCCTCCACTTT. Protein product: CASKDSINSPLHF. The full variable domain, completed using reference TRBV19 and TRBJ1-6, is DGGITQSPKYLFRKEGQNVTLSCEQNLNHDAMYWYRQDPGQGLRLIYYSQIVNDFQKGDIAEGYSVSREKKESFPLTVTSAQKNPTAFYLCASKDSINSPLHFGNGTRLTVT.

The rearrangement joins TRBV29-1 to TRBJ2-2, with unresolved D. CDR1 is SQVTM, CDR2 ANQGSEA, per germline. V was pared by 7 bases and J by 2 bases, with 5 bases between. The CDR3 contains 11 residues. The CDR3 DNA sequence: TGCAGCGGAAGCAACACCGGGGAGCTGTTTTTT. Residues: CSGSNTGELFF.

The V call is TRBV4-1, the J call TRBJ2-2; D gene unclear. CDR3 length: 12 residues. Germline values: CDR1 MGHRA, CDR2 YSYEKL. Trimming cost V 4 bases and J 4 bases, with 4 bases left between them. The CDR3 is CASSPTTGELFF. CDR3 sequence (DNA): TGCGCCAGCAGCCCGACCACCGGGGAGCTGTTTTTT.

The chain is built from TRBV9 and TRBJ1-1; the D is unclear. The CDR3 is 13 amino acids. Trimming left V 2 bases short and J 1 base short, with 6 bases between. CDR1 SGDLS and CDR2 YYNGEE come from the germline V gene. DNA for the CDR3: TGTGCCAGCAGCGTCCATGGGAACACTGAAGCTTTCTTT. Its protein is CASSVHGNTEAFF.

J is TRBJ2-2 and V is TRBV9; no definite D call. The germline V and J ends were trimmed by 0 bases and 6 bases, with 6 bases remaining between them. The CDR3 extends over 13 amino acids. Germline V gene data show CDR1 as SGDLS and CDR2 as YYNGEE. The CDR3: CASSVVAAGELFF. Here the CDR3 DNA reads TGTGCCAGCAGCGTAGTCGCGGCCGGGGAGCTGTTTTTT.

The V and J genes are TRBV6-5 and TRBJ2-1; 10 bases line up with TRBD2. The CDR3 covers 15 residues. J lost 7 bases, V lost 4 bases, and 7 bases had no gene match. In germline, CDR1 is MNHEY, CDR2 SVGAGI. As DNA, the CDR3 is TGTGCCAGCAGTTCCCTAGCGGGAGAGCTGAATGAGCAGTTCTTC. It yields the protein CASSSLAGELNEQFF.

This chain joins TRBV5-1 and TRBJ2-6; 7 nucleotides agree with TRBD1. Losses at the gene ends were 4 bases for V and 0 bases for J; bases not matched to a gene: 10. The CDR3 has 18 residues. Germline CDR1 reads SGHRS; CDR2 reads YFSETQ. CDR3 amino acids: CASSQNAGGSSGANVLTF. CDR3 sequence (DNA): TGCGCCAGCAGCCAAAACGCAGGGGGTAGCTCTGGGGCCAACGTCCTGACTTTC.

CDR3 region: CASSQEAGSNYGYTF. The CDR3 region has the DNA TGCGCCAGCAGCCAAGAGGCAGGGAGTAACTATGGCTACACCTTC. V is TRBV4-3 and J is TRBJ1-2; D perhaps matches TRBD1 (5 bases). This CDR3 comprises 15 residues. The V and J ends lost 0 bases and 1 base respectively, with 9 bases between them. CDR1 LGHNA and CDR2 YSLEER come from the germline V gene.

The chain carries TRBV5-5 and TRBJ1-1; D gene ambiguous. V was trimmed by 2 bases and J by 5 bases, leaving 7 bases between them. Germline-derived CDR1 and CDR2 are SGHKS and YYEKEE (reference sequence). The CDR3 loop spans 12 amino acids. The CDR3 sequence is CASSFGVTEAFF. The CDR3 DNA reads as TGTGCCAGCAGCTTTGGGGTAACTGAAGCTTTCTTT.

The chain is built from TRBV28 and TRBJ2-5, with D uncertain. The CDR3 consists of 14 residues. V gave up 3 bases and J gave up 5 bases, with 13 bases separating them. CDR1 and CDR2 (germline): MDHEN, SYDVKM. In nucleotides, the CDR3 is TGTGCCAGCAGTTTCCCCAATAGGGTGGAGACCCAGTACTTC. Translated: CASSFPNRVETQYF.

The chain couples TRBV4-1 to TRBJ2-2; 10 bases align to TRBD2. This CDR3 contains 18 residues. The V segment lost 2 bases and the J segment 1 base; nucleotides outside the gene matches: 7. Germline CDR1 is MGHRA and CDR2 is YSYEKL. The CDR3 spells CASSQRGRLAGNTGELFF. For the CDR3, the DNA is TGCGCCAGCAGCCAAAGGGGAAGACTAGCGGGGAACACCGGGGAGCTGTTTTTT.

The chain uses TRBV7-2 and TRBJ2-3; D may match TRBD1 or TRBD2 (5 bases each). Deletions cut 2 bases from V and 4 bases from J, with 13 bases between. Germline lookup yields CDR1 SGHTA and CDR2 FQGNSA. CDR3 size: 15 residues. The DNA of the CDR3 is TGTGCCAGCAGCTTATCTGGGGGAGAGGCAGATACGCAGTATTTT. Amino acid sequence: CASSLSGGEADTQYF.

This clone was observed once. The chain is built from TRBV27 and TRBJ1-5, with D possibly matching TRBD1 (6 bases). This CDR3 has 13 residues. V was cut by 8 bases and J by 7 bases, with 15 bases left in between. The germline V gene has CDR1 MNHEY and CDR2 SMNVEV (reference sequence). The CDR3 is CASGRDNIQPQHF. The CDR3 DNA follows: TGTGCCAGCGGCCGGGACAATATACAGCCCCAGCATTTT.